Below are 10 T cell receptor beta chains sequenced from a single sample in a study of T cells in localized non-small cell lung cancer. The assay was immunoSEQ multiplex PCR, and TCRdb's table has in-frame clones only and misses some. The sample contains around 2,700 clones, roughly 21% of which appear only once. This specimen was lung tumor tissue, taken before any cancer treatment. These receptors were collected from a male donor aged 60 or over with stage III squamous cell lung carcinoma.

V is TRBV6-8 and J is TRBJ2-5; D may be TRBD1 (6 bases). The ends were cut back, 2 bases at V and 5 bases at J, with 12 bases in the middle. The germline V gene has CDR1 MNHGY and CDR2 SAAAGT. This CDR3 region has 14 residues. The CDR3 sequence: CASSYEQGWETQYF. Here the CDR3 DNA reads TGTGCCAGCAGTTACGAGCAGGGGTGGGAGACCCAGTACTTC.

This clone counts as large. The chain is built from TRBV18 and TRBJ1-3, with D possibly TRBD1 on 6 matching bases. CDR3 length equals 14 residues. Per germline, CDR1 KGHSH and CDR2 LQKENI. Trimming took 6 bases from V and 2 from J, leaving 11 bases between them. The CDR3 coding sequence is TGTGCCAGCTCTCCTACAGGGACTGGAAACACCATATATTTT. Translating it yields CASSPTGTGNTIYF.

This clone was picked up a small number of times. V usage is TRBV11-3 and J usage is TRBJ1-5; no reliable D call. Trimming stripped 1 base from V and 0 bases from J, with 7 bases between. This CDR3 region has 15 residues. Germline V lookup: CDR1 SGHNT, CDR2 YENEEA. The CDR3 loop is CASSLVVNSNQPQHF. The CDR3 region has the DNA TGTGCCAGCAGCTTAGTGGTCAATAGCAATCAGCCCCAGCATTTT.

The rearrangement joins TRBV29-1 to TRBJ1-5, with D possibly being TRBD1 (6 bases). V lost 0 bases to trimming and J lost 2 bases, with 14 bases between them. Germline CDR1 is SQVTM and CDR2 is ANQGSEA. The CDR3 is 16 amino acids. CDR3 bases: TGCAGCGTTGAAGATCTGGGGGCTGGGGGCAATCAGCCCCAGCATTTT. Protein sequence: CSVEDLGAGGNQPQHF.

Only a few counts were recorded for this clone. The CDR3 here is CASSFGLAGGFVEQFF. The CDR3 DNA sequence: TGTGCCAGCAGCTTCGGTCTCGCCGGGGGGTTCGTCGAGCAGTTCTTC. This sequence joins TRBV11-3 and TRBJ2-1, with 7 bases matching TRBD2. CDR1 SGHNT and CDR2 YENEEA come from the germline V gene. This CDR3 has 16 amino acids. J lost 10 bases, V lost 3 bases, and 15 bases had no gene match.

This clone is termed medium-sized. CDR3 sequence: CASNSLTGTGVNYGYTF. Written as DNA, the CDR3 is TGTGCCAGCAACTCATTGACCGGGACAGGGGTCAACTATGGCTACACCTTC. This chain connects TRBV11-3 to TRBJ1-2, with 10 bases fitting TRBD1. Germline V gene sequence: CDR1 SGHNT, CDR2 YENEEA. V lost 7 bases and J lost 2; bases outside the gene matches: 13. The CDR3 consists of 17 residues. Supplemented by reference TRBV11-3 and TRBJ1-2, the full variable domain reads EAGVVQSPRYKIIEKKQPVAFWCNPISGHNTLYWYLQNLGQGPELLIRYENEEAVDDSQLPKDRFSAERLKGVDSTLKIQPAELGDSAVYLCASNSLTGTGVNYGYTFGSGTRLTVV.

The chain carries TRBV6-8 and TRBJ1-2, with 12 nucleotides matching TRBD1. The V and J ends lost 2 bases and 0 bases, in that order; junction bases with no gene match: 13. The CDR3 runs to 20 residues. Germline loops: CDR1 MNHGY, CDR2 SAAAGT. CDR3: CASSYISGWGQGASNYGYTF. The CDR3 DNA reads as TGTGCCAGCAGTTACATTTCGGGATGGGGACAGGGGGCCTCTAACTATGGCTACACCTTC.

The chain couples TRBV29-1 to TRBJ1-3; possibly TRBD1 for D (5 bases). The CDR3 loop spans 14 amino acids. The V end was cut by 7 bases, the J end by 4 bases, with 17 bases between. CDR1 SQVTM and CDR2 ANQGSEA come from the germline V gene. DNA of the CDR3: TGCAGCGCCGGGGCGGGGGATCTAGGAAACACCATATATTTT. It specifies CSAGAGDLGNTIYF.

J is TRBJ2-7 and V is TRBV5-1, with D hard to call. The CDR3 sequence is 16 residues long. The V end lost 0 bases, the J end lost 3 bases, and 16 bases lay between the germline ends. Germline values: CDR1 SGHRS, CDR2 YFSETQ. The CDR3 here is CASSLALTFRDYEQYF. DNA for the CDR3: TGCGCCAGCAGCTTGGCCTTGACGTTCAGAGACTACGAGCAGTACTTC.

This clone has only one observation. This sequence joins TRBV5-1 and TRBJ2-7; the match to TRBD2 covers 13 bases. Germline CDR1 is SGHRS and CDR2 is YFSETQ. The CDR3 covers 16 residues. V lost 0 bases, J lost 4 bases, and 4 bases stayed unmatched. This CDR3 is CASSLGGTSGAYEQYV. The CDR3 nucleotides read TGCGCCAGCAGCTTGGGAGGGACTAGCGGGGCTTACGAGCAGTACGTC.